Listed below are T cell receptor beta chains from one sample, sequenced in a study of T cells in Graves' hyperthyroidism and ophthalmopathy. Each CDR3 protein gets one entry after TCRdb re-called the multiplex PCR reads with MiXCR. The table shows a few hundred thousand distinct CDR3 sequences, with 46% occurring only once. Sequences were obtained from peripheral blood or thyroid tissue (not recorded which). Source of these receptors: an adult woman with Graves' disease, either hyperthyroidism or ophthalmopathy (not recorded which). CDR3s include the opening cysteine and the closing phenylalanine or tryptophan. D genes are given only for firm matches. Where a row states a size, it is once, few, many or the class of an expanded clone; other rows omit it.

j_call | d_call | v_call | clone_size | cdr3_aa | cdr3_nt
TRBJ1-2 | . | TRBV6-2/TRBV6-3 | . | CASGGVEAPSWHGYTF | TGCGCCAGCGGGGGGGTAGAGGCGCCGAGCTGGCATGGCTACACCTTC
TRBJ2-7 | . | TRBV7-2 | . | CASSLSKGDEQYF | TGTGCCAGCAGCTTATCCAAGGGGGACGAGCAGTACTTC
TRBJ1-4 | . | TRBV5-8 | many | CASSFRAGLNEKLFF | TGTGCCAGCAGCTTCCGGGCCGGCCTTAATGAAAAACTGTTTTTT
TRBJ1-4 | . | TRBV30 | . | CAWSRPEKLFF | TGTGCCTGGTCCCGGCCGGAAAAACTGTTTTTT
TRBJ2-7 | TRBD2 | TRBV29-1 | . | CSVTNRRTSGGYYEQYF | TGCAGCGTTACCAACCGAAGGACTAGCGGGGGGTACTACGAGCAGTACTTC
TRBJ2-1 | TRBD2 | TRBV6-5 | many | CASSYRGEGGNEQFF | TGTGCCAGCAGTTACCGGGGGGAGGGAGGTAATGAGCAGTTCTTC
TRBJ2-7 | . | TRBV2 | . | CASSRTSETGRDEQYF | TGTGCCAGCAGTAGGACTTCCGAGACAGGGAGGGACGAGCAGTACTTC
TRBJ2-7 | . | TRBV29-1 | . | CSVRLGGTGQTYEQYF | TGCAGCGTTCGTTTGGGGGGGACAGGACAAACCTACGAGCAGTACTTC
TRBJ1-5 | . | TRBV19 | . | CASSKGYNQPQHF | TGTGCCAGTAGTAAGGGCTACAATCAGCCCCAGCATTTT
TRBJ1-5 | . | TRBV20-1 | . | CSAGGNSNQPQHF | TGCAGTGCTGGCGGGAATAGCAATCAGCCCCAGCATTTT
TRBJ1-5 | . | TRBV7-9 | few | CASSQRGHHPPQHF | TGTGCCAGCAGCCAAAGGGGCCACCATCCCCCCCAGCATTTT
TRBJ2-5 | . | TRBV6-2/TRBV6-3 | . | CASSYGAEETQYF | TGTGCCAGCAGTTACGGGGCGGAAGAGACCCAGTACTTC
TRBJ2-7 | TRBD2 | TRBV6-6 | . | CASSTSGASHEQYF | TGCGCCAGCAGTACTAGCGGTGCTTCCCACGAGCAGTACTTC
TRBJ2-5 | . | TRBV29-1 | . | CSVGTLRETQYF | TGCAGCGTGGGGACTCTCCGAGAGACCCAGTACTTC
TRBJ1-2 | . | TRBV15 | . | CATSSGDANYGYTF | TGTGCCACCAGCAGTGGGGACGCTAACTATGGCTACACCTTC
TRBJ2-5 | . | TRBV20-1 | many | CSARSETQYF | TGCAGTGCCCGGTCTGAGACCCAGTACTTC
TRBJ1-1 | . | TRBV12-3/TRBV12-4 | . | CASRMGGRIRVTEAFF | TGTGCCAGCAGGATGGGGGGGCGCATCCGGGTCACTGAAGCTTTCTTT
TRBJ2-7 | . | TRBV20-1 | once | CSARSGVSYEQYF | TGCAGTGCTAGATCCGGGGTCTCCTACGAGCAGTACTTC
TRBJ1-6 | . | TRBV9 | many | CASSVEGNNSPLHF | TGTGCCAGCAGCGTAGAGGGGAATAATTCACCCCTCCACTTT
TRBJ2-2 | . | TRBV7-2 | . | CASSRHWNTGELFF | TGTGCCAGCAGCCGTCATTGGAACACCGGGGAGCTGTTTTTT
TRBJ1-4 | . | TRBV7-9 | . | CASTREKLFF | TGTGCCAGCACCAGGGAAAAACTGTTTTTT
TRBJ1-5 | . | TRBV2 | many | CASRYSLDPNQPQHF | TGTGCCAGCAGATACTCCTTGGACCCCAATCAGCCCCAGCATTTT